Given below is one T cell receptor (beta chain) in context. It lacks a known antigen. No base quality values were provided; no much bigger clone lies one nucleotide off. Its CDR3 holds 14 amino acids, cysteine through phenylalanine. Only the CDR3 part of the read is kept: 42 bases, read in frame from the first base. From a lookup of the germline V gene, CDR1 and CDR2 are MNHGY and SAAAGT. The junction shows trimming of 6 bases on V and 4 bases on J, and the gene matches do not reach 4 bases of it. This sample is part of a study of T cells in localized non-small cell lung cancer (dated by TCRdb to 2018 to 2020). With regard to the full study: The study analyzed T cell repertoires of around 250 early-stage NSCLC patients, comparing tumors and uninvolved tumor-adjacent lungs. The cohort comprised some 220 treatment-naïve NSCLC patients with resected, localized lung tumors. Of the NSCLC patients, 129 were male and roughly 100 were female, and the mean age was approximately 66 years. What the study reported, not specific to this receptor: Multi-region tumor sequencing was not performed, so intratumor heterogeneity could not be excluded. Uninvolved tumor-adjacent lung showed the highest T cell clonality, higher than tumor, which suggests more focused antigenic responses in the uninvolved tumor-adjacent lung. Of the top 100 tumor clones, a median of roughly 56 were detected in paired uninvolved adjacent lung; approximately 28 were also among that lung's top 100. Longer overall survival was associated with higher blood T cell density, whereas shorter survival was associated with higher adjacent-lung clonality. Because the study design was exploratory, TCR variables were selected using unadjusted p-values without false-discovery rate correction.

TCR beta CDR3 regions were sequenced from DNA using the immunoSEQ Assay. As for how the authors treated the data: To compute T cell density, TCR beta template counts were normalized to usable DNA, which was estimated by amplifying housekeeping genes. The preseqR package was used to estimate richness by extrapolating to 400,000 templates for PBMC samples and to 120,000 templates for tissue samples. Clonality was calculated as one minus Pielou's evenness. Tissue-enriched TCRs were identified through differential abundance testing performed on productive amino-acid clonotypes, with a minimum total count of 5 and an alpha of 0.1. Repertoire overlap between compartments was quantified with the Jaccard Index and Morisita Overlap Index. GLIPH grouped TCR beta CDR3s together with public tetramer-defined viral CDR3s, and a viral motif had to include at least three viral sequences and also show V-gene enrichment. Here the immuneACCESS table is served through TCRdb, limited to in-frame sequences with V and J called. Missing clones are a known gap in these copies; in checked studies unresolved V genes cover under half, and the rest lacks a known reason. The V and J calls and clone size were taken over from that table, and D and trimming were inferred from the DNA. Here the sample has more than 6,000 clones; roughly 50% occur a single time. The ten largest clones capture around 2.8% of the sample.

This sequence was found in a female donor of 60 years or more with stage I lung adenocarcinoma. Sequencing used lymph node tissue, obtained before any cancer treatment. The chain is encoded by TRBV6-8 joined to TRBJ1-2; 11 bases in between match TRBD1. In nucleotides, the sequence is TGTGCCAGCAGCCCTGGGACAGGGGGCTATGGCTACACCTTC. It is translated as CASSPGTGGYGYTF.